This passage covers 18 T cell receptor beta chains from one sample sequenced in a study of CD4 T cell repertoires and nickel. TCRdb re-analysed the RT-PCR reads in MiXCR, keeping a single row per CDR3 protein. The profile shows 480 or so distinct CDR3 sequences, around 50% of them singletons. Sequencing input: CD4+ T cells from blood, not recorded whether cultured. The receptor source for this set is a human donor in a nickel allergy study, with or without nickel allergy (not recorded which). It is not recorded whether this sample comes from one donor or several.

The V gene is TRBV2, the J gene TRBJ1-2; 7 bases fit TRBD1. CDR1 is SNHLY and CDR2 is FYNNEI in the germline V gene. The ends lost 7 bases at V and 3 bases at J; junction bases unmatched: 8. The CDR3 has 14 amino acids. The CDR3 nucleotides read TGTGCCAGCAAAGGGACAGTCTGGGACTATGGCTACACCTTC. Translated: CASKGTVWDYGYTF.

The chain uses TRBV12-3 or TRBV12-4 and TRBJ2-4; TRBD1 is a possible D gene (6 bases). The length of the CDR3 is 13 residues. Trimming cost V 5 bases and J 7 bases, with 12 bases left between them. The CDR3 DNA reads as TGTGCCAGCAGTCAGGATAGGGGGAACATTCAGTACTTC. Residues: CASSQDRGNIQYF.

The CDR3 region has the DNA TGTGCCAGCAGTTCCTCCGGGACAGGGTATCAGCCCCAGCATTTT. The encoded protein is CASSSSGTGYQPQHF. The rearrangement links TRBV28 to TRBJ1-5; 9 bases are shared with TRBD1. The CDR3 has 15 amino acids. CDR1 and CDR2 from the germline V gene are MDHEN and SYDVKM. J was trimmed by 5 bases and V by 4 bases; bases with no gene match: 6.

The chain employs TRBV6-5 and TRBJ1-6; D is ambiguous. The CDR3 runs to 15 residues. The V end was cut by 0 bases, the J end by 8 bases, with 11 bases between. Germline assignment: CDR1 MNHEY and CDR2 SVGAGI. CDR3 sequence (DNA): TGTGCCAGCAGTTACTCGTCACGGCTCGATTCACCCCTCCACTTT. It encodes CASSYSSRLDSPLHF.

The chain's CDR3 is CASSSGHLGEKLFF. The CDR3 region has the DNA TGTGCCAGCAGCTCGGGACACCTCGGGGAAAAACTGTTTTTT. The rearrangement links TRBV5-8 to TRBJ1-4, with a weak D call TRBD1 (6 bases). The CDR3 consists of 14 residues. Per the germline V gene, CDR1 is SGHTS and CDR2 is YDEGEE. V was shortened by 3 bases and J by 8 bases, with 14 bases between the two germline ends.

The rearrangement joins TRBV29-1 to TRBJ2-5; D may be TRBD2 (5 bases). V was cut by 6 bases and J by 8 bases, with 16 bases left in between. CDR1 is SQVTM and CDR2 is ANQGSEA in the germline V gene. This CDR3 is 12 amino acids long. The CDR3 sequence is CSVGEISGTQYF. CDR3 bases: TGCAGCGTGGGCGAGATATCGGGAACCCAGTACTTC.

Here the CDR3 DNA reads TGCGCCAGCAGCGCCGGGACGCCATACGAGCAGTACTTC. Encoded protein: CASSAGTPYEQYF. The J gene is TRBJ2-7, the V gene TRBV10-1; either TRBD1 or TRBD2 may fit D (5 bases each). Germline assignment: CDR1 WNHNN and CDR2 SYGVQD (reference sequence). CDR3 length equals 13 residues. The germline V and J ends were trimmed by 6 bases and 4 bases, with 13 bases remaining between them.

The rearrangement links TRBV28 to TRBJ1-2; TRBD1 aligns across 8 bases. This CDR3 has 14 residues. CDR1 MDHEN and CDR2 SYDVKM come from the germline V gene. J gave up 6 bases and V 2 bases, and 5 bases lay outside the gene matches. CDR3 amino acids: CASSLIGRGHGYTF. DNA of the CDR3: TGTGCCAGCAGTTTAATAGGCAGGGGGCATGGCTACACCTTC.

J is TRBJ1-6 and V is TRBV29-1; D might be TRBD1 (5 bases). Deletions cut 4 bases from V and 6 bases from J, with 13 bases between. CDR1 is SQVTM, CDR2 ANQGSEA, per germline. The CDR3 covers 14 residues. The CDR3 region is CSVGSGEGNSPLHF. Written as DNA, the CDR3 is TGCAGCGTTGGCTCGGGGGAGGGTAATTCACCCCTCCACTTT.

This chain connects TRBV20-1 to TRBJ2-1, with D perhaps matching TRBD1 or TRBD2 (5 bases each). The CDR3 is made up of 13 amino acids. In germline, CDR1 is DFQATT, CDR2 SNEGSKA (reference sequence). Trimming cost V 0 bases and J 5 bases, with 8 bases left between them. CDR3 amino acids: CSARDGTNNEQFF. In nucleotides, the CDR3 is TGCAGTGCTAGAGATGGGACGAACAATGAGCAGTTCTTC.

This clonotype occurred once. The chain has TRBV7-9 and TRBJ1-4; D is unresolved. Germline CDR1 and CDR2: SEHNR and FQNEAQ (reference sequence). CDR3 length: 14 residues. Trimming stripped 4 bases from V and 7 bases from J, with 13 bases between. The CDR3 here is CASSSPWGAEKLFF. The CDR3 nucleotides read TGTGCCAGCAGCTCCCCTTGGGGTGCTGAAAAACTGTTTTTT.

In DNA, the CDR3 is TGTGCCAGCAGCGCCCCCGGACACCACCAAGAGACCCAGTACTTC. It translates to CASSAPGHHQETQYF. This chain joins TRBV28 and TRBJ2-5; maybe TRBD1 (5 bases). Trimming pared 6 bases from V and 0 bases from J, leaving 14 bases between. CDR1 is MDHEN, CDR2 SYDVKM, per germline. The CDR3 is 15 amino acids.

The chain couples TRBV15 to TRBJ1-2; maybe TRBD1 (5 bases). The CDR3 is made up of 13 amino acids. V was shortened by 6 bases and J by 1 base, with 9 bases between the two germline ends. From germline, CDR1 is LNHNV and CDR2 YYDKDF (reference sequence). CDR3 coding DNA: TGTGCCACCAGAGGGGCCTTTAACTATGGCTACACCTTC. It encodes CATRGAFNYGYTF. The full variable domain, its missing parts supplied by reference TRBV15 and TRBJ1-2, is DAMVIQNPRYQVTQFGKPVTLSCSQTLNHNVMYWYQQKSSQAPKLLFHYYDKDFNNEADTPDNFQSRRPNTSFCFLDIRSPGLGDTAMYLCATRGAFNYGYTFGSGTRLTVV.

V and J are TRBV20-1 and TRBJ2-1; D could derive from TRBD1 or TRBD2 (5 bases each). Trimming removed 6 bases from V and 0 bases from J, with 12 bases in between. The CDR3 has 14 residues. Germline V gene data show CDR1 as DFQATT and CDR2 as SNEGSKA (reference sequence). DNA for the CDR3: TGCAGTGCCAGGGACCTCCACTCCTACAATGAGCAGTTCTTC. It translates to CSARDLHSYNEQFF.

The gene calls are TRBV5-6 and TRBJ1-1; 7 nucleotides match TRBD1. CDR1 SGHDT and CDR2 YYEEEE come from the germline V gene. The CDR3 contains 14 residues. The ends lost 4 bases at V and 1 base at J; junction bases unmatched: 4. Here the CDR3 DNA reads TGTGCCAGCAGCAAACAGGGGACGAACACTGAAGCTTTCTTT. Its protein product is CASSKQGTNTEAFF.

In its sample, this clonotype was seen a few times. The V call is TRBV19, the J call TRBJ2-3; D is possibly TRBD1 (6 bases). The CDR3 is 16 amino acids. The V end was cut by 4 bases, the J end by 1 base, with 15 bases between. Germline lookup yields CDR1 LNHDA and CDR2 SQIVND (reference sequence). This CDR3 reads CASSSSAAGGTDTQYF. The CDR3 DNA is TGTGCCAGTAGTAGCTCGGCGGCAGGGGGCACAGATACGCAGTATTTT.

The rearrangement uses TRBV7-2 and TRBJ2-1, with D tentatively TRBD1 (6 bases). Trimming stripped 3 bases from V and 5 bases from J, with 8 bases between. This CDR3 comprises 13 residues. The germline CDR1 and CDR2 sequences are SGHTA and FQGNSA. The CDR3 is CASSFRQDNEQFF. The CDR3 bases are TGTGCCAGCAGCTTCAGACAGGACAATGAGCAGTTCTTC.

This clonotype was detected a few times. The chain uses TRBV28 and TRBJ2-7, with D possibly being TRBD1 (5 bases). Germline V gene data show CDR1 as MDHEN and CDR2 as SYDVKM. This CDR3 spans 18 amino acids. V lost 4 bases to trimming and J lost 2 bases, with 24 bases between them. Here the CDR3 DNA reads TGTGCCAGCAGTTCACCTTCTCCGACAGTCAGTGCACCCTACGAGCAGTACTTC. Encoded protein: CASSSPSPTVSAPYEQYF.